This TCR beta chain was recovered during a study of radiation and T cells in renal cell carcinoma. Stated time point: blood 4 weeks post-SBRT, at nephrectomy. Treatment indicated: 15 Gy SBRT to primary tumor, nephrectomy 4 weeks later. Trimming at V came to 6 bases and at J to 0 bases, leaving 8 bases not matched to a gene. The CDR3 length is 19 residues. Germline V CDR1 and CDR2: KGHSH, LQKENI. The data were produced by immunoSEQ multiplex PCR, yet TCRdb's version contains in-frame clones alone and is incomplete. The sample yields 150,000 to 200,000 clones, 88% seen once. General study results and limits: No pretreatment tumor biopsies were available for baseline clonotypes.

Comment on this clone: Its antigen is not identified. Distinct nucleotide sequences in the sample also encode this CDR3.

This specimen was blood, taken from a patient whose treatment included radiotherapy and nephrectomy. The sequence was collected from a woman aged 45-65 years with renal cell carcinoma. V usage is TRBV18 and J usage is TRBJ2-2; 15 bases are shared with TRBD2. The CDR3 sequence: CASSPPGLAGGSNTGELFF. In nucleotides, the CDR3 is TGTGCCAGCTCGCCTCCGGGACTAGCGGGGGGATCGAACACCGGGGAGCTGTTTTTT.